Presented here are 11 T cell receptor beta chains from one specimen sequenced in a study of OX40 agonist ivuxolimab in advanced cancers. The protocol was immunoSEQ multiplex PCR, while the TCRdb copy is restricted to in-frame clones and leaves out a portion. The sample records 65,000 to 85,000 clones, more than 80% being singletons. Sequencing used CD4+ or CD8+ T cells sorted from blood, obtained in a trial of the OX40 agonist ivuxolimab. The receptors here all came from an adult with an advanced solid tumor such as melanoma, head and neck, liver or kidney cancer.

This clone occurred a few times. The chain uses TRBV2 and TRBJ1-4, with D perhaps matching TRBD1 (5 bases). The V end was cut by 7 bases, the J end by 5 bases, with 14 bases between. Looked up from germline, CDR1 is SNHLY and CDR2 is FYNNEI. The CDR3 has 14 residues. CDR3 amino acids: CASNGQGANEKLFF. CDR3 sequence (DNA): TGTGCCAGCAATGGGCAGGGTGCAAATGAAAAACTGTTTTTT. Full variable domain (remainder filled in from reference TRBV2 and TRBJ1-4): EPEVTQTPSHQVTQMGQEVILRCVPISNHLYFYWYRQILGQKVEFLVSFYNNEISEKSEIFDDQFSVERPDGSNFTLKIRSTKLEDSAMYFCASNGQGANEKLFFGSGTQLSVL.

DNA of the CDR3: TGCGCCAGCAGCGGAACCGGGACAGGGAGCTCTGGCTACACCTTC. This encodes CASSGTGTGSSGYTF. This chain connects TRBV5-1 to TRBJ1-2; TRBD1 matches 9 bases. Looked up from germline, CDR1 is SGHRS and CDR2 is YFSETQ. J gave up 7 bases and V 4 bases, and 11 bases lay outside the gene matches. The CDR3 loop spans 15 amino acids.

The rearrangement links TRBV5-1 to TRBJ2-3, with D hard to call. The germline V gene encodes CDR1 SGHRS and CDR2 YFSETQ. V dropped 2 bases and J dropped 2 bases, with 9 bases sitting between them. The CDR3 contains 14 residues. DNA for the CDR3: TGCGCCAGCAGCTTAACACAGTTCACAGATACGCAGTATTTT. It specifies CASSLTQFTDTQYF.

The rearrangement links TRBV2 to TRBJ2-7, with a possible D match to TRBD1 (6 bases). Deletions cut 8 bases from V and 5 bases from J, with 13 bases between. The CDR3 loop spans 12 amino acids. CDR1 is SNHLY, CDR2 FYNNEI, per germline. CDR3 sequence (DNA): TGTGCCAGCGATACAGGGAGAAACGAGCAGTACTTC. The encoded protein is CASDTGRNEQYF. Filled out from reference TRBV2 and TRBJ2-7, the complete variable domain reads EPEVTQTPSHQVTQMGQEVILRCVPISNHLYFYWYRQILGQKVEFLVSFYNNEISEKSEIFDDQFSVERPDGSNFTLKIRSTKLEDSAMYFCASDTGRNEQYFGPGTRLTVT.

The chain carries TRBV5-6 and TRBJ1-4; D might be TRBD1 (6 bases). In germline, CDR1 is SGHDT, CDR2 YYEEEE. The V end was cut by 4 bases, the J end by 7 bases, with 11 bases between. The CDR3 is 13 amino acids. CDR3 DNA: TGTGCCAGCAGCAGAGGACAGAGTGAAAAACTGTTTTTT. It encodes CASSRGQSEKLFF. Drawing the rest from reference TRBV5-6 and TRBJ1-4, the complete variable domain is DAGVTQSPTHLIKTRGQQVTLRCSPKSGHDTVSWYQQALGQGPQFIFQYYEEEERQRGNFPDRFSGHQFPNYSSELNVNALLLGDSALYLCASSRGQSEKLFFGSGTQLSVL.

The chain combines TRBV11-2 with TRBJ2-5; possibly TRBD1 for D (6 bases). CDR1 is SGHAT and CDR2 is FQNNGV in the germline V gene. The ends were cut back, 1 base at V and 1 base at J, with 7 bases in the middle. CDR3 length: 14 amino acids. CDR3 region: CASSLAGVQETQYF. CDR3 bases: TGTGCCAGCAGCTTAGCAGGGGTCCAAGAGACCCAGTACTTC.

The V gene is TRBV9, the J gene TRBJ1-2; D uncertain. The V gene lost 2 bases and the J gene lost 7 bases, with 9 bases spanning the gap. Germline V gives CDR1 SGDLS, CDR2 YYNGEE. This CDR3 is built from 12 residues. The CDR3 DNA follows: TGTGCCAGCAGCGTTGTCGGGTCTGGCTACACCTTC. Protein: CASSVVGSGYTF.

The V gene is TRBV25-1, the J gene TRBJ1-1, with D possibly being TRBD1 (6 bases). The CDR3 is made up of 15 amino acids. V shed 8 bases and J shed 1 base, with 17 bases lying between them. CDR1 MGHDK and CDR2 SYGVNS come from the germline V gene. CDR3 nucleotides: TGTGCCAGCCAGCAAAACGGACAGTCGAACACTGAAGCTTTCTTT. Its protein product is CASQQNGQSNTEAFF.

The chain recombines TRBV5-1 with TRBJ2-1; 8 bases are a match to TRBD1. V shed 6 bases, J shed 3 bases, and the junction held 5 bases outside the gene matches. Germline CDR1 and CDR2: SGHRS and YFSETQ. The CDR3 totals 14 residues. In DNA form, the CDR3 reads TGCGCCAGCAAAAACAGGGGGAACTACAATGAGCAGTTCTTC. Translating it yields CASKNRGNYNEQFF.

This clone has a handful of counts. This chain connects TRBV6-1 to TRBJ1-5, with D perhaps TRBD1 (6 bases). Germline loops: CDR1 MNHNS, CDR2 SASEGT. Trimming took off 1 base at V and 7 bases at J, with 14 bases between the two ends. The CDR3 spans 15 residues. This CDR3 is CASSEGQALRQPQHF. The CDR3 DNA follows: TGTGCCAGCAGTGAAGGACAGGCACTTAGGCAGCCCCAGCATTTT.

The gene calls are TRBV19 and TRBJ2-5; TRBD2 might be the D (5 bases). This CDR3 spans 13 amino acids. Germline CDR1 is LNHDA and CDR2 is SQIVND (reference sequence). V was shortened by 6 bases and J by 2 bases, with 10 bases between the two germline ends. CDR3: CASRRAGQETQYF. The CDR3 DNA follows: TGTGCCAGTAGGCGGGCCGGTCAAGAGACCCAGTACTTC.